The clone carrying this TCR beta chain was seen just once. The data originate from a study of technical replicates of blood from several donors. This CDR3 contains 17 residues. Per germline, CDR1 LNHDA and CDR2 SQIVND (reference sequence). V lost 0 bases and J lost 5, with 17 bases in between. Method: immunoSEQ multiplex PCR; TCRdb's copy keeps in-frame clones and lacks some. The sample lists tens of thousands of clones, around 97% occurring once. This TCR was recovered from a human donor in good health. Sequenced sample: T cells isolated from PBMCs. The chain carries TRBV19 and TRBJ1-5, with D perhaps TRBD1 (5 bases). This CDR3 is CASSIDLTVLYHQPQHF. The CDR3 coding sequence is TGTGCCAGTAGTATAGACCTGACAGTACTCTACCATCAGCCCCAGCATTTT.